This note documents a single T cell receptor beta chain sequence. Authors' analysis steps: The assay estimated nucleated cells by amplifying reference gene primers. Produced via immunoSEQ multiplex PCR; TCRdb's table is partial and in-frame only. V, J and clone size were drawn from that table, and D and trimming were deduced from the DNA. Of approximately 130,000 clones listed, 70% to 90% are singletons. The sample originates from a study of blood T cell repertoires in COVID-19. Turning to the study itself: COVID-19 samples from acute and convalescent phases originated in the United States, Italy and Spain. T cells, B-cell-depleted T cells, or PBMCs provided the cDNA or gDNA that served as material.

This CDR3 has 15 amino acids. Germline V gene sequence: CDR1 SGHNT, CDR2 YYREEE (reference sequence). V was pared by 1 base and J by 5 bases, with 4 bases of the junction left unmatched. The sequence derives from a human donor in a cohort sampled during active COVID-19. This chain joins TRBV5-4 and TRBJ2-7, with TRBD2 identical over 12 bases. The sequencing sample was made of peripheral blood. The CDR3 sequence is CASSLRPSGRDEQYF. In nucleotides, the CDR3 is TGTGCCAGCAGCTTGAGGCCTAGCGGGAGGGACGAGCAGTACTTC.